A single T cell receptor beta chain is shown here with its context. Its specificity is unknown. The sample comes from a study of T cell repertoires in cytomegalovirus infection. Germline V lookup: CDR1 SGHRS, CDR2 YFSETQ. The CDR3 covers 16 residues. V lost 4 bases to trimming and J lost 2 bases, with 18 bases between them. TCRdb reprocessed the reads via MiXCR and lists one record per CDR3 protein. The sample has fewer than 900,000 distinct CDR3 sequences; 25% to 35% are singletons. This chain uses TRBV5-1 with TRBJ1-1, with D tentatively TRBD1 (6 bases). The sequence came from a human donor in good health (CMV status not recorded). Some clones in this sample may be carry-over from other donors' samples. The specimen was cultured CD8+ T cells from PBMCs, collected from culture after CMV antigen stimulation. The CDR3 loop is CASSDPRGLPNTEAFF. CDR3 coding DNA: TGCGCCAGCAGCGATCCCAGGGGCCTCCCCAACACTGAAGCTTTCTTT.